This T cell receptor beta chain was profiled in a study of T-cell reconstitution after alpha-beta-depleted transplantation in children. This clonotype occurred a few times. Unique molecular identifiers were incorporated when the TCRbeta library was constructed. Each CDR3 protein is one row after TCRdb ran MiXCR on the PCR reads. The sample shows over 100,000 distinct CDR3 sequences, about 9.4% of them seen only once. This receptor was obtained from a boy between 2 and 10 years old with acute lymphoblastic leukemia, due to receive a stem cell transplant. The sequenced sample was PBMCs, obtained before TCRalphabeta/CD19-depleted stem cell transplant.

CDR3 residues: CASRLDRVRDEQYF. CDR3 coding DNA: TGTGCCAGCAGGTTAGACAGGGTCCGAGACGAGCAGTACTTC. V and J are TRBV6-5 and TRBJ2-7, with TRBD1 matching 7 bases. Germline V lookup: CDR1 MNHEY, CDR2 SVGAGI. The CDR3 runs to 14 residues. Trimming removed 6 bases from V and 5 bases from J; junction bases left unmatched: 10.